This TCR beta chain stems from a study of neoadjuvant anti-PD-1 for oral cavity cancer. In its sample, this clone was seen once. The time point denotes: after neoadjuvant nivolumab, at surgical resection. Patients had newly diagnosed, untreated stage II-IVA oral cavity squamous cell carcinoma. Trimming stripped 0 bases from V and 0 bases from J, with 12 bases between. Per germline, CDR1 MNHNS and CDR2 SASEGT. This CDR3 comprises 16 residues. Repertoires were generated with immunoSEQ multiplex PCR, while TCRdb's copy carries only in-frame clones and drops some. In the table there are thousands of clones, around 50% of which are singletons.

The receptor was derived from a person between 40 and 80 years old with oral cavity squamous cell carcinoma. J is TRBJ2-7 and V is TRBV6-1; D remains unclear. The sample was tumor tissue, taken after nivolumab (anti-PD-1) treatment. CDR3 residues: CASSEADGTPSYEQYF. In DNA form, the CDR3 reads TGTGCCAGCAGTGAAGCGGACGGAACTCCCTCCTACGAGCAGTACTTC.